This T cell receptor beta chain was captured by sequencing in a study of shared clonotypes between healthy human individuals. Study overall: The donor group consisted of two women and a few men, aged 18 to 49.

Sequencing on ten immunoSEQ deep assay plates was performed for unsorted PBMC DNA. Measured with immunoSEQ multiplex PCR; TCRdb has only the in-frame clones, and not every one. The sample lists hundreds of thousands of clones, roughly 79% occurring once. V trimming: 4 bases; J trimming: 4 bases; junction bases outside the gene matches: 8. Germline V gene data show CDR1 as MDHEN and CDR2 as SYDVKM. The CDR3 has 15 amino acids. All donors were healthy HIV-negative adults lacking recent acute infections or vaccinations. Of note for this clone: Its antigen is unidentified.

Broader study findings: Deeper or shallower sequencing was expected to change how clonotypes are shared among donors.

Sequenced material: PBMCs. The gene calls are TRBV28 and TRBJ1-2; 8 bases agree with TRBD1. The receptor comes from a middle-aged woman in good health. Some clones in this sample may be carry-over from other donors' samples. CDR3 DNA: TGTGCCAGCAGTTCAGGGACAGGAGTTATCTATGGCTACACCTTC. It is translated as CASSSGTGVIYGYTF.